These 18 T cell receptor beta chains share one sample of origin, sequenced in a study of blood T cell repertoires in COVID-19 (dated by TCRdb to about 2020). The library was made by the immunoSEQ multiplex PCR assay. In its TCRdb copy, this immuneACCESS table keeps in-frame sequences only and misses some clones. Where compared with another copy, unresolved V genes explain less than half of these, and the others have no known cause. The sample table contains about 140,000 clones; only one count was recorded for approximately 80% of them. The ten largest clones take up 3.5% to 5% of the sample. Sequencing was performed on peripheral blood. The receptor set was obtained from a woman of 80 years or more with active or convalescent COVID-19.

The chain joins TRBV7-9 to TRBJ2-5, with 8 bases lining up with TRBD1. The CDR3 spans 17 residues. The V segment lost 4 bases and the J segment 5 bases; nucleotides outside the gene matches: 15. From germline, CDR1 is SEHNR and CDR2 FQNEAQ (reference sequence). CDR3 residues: CASSSAERTGWWETQYF. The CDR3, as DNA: TGTGCCAGCAGCTCAGCCGAACGGACAGGGTGGTGGGAGACCCAGTACTTC. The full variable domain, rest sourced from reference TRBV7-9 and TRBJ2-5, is DTGVSQNPRHKITKRGQNVTFRCDPISEHNRLYWYRQTLGQGPEFLTYFQNEAQLEKSRLLSDRFSAERPKGSFSTLEIQRTEQGDSAMYLCASSSAERTGWWETQYFGPGTRLLVL.

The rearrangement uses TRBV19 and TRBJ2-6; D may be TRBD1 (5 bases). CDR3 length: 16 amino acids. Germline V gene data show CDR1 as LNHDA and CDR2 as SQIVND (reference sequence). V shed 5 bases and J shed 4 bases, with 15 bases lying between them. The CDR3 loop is CASSPRDSSGANVLTF. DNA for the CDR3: TGTGCCAGTAGTCCAAGAGACAGTTCCGGGGCCAACGTCCTGACTTTC.

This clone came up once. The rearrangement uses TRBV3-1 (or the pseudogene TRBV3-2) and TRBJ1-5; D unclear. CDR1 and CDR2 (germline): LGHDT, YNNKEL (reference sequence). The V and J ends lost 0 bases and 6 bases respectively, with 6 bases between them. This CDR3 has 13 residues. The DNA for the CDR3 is TGTGCCAGCAGCCAAGACAGCGGTCAGCCCCAGCATTTT. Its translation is CASSQDSGQPQHF.

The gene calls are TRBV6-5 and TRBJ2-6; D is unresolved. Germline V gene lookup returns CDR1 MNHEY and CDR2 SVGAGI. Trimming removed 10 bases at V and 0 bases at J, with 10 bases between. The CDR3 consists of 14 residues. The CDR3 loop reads CATGSLSGANVLTF. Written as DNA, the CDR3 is TGTGCCACGGGTTCACTCTCTGGGGCCAACGTCCTGACTTTC.

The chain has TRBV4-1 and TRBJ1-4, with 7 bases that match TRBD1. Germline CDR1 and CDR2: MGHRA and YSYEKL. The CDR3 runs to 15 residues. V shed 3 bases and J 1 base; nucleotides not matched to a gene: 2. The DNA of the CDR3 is TGCGCCAGCAGCCAGGGGGACAGAACTAATGAAAAACTGTTTTTT. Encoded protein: CASSQGDRTNEKLFF.

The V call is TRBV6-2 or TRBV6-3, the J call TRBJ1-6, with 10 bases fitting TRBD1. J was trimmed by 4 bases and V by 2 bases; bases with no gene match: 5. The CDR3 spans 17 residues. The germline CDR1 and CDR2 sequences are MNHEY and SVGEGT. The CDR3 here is CASSYNRDRGYNSPLHF. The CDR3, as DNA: TGTGCCAGCAGTTACAACCGGGACAGGGGATATAATTCACCCCTCCACTTT.

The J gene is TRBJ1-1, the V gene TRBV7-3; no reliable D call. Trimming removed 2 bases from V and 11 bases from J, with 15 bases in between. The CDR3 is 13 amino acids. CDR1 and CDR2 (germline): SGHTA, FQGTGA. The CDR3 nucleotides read TGTGCCAGCAGCTTACACAGCACGTCCCAGGCTTTCTTT. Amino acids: CASSLHSTSQAFF.

CDR3 DNA: TGTGCCATCAGTGAGGGGTCCCCAGGCATGAACACTGAAGCTTTCTTT. Amino acid sequence: CAISEGSPGMNTEAFF. The chain is built from TRBV10-3 and TRBJ1-1, with D uncertain. The CDR3 extends over 16 amino acids. CDR1 and CDR2 from the germline V gene are ENHRY and SYGVKD. Deletions cut 2 bases from V and 0 bases from J, with 13 bases between.

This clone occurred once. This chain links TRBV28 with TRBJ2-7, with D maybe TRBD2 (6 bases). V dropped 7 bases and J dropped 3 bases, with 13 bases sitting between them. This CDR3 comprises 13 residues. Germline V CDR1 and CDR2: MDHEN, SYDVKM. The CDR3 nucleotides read TGTGCCAGCACTATCGGGGGAGGCTACGAGCAGTACTTC. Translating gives CASTIGGGYEQYF.

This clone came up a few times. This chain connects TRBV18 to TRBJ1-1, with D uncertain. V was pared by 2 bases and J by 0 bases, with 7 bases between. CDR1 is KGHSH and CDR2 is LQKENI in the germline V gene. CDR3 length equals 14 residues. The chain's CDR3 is CASSPAIMNTEAFF. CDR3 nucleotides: TGTGCCAGCTCACCAGCGATCATGAACACTGAAGCTTTCTTT.

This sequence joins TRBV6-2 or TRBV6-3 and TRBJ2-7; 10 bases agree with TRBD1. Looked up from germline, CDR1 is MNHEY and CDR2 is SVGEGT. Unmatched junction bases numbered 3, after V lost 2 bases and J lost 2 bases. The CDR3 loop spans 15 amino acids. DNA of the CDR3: TGTGCCAGCAGTTACGGACAGGGGGTTCCCTACGAGCAGTACTTC. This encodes CASSYGQGVPYEQYF.

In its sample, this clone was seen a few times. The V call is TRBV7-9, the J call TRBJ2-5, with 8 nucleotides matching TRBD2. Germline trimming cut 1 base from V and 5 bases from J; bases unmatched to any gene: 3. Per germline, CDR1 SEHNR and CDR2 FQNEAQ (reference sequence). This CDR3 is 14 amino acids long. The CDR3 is CASSLGTSFETQYF. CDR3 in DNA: TGTGCCAGCAGCTTAGGGACTAGCTTCGAGACCCAGTACTTC. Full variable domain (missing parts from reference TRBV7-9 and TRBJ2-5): DTGVSQNPRHKITKRGQNVTFRCDPISEHNRLYWYRQTLGQGPEFLTYFQNEAQLEKSRLLSDRFSAERPKGSFSTLEIQRTEQGDSAMYLCASSLGTSFETQYFGPGTRLLVL.

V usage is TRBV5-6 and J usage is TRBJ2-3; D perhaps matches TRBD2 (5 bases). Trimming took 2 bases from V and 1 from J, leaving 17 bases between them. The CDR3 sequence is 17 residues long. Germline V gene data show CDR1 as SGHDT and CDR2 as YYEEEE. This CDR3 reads CASSFIRGASRTDTQYF. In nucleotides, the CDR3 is TGTGCCAGCAGCTTTATTCGGGGAGCCTCTCGCACAGATACGCAGTATTTT.

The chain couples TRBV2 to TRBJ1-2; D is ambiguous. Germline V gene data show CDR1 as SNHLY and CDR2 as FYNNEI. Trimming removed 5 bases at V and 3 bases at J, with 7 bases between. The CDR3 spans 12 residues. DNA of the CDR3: TGTGCCAGCAGTAAAATAGACTATGGCTACACCTTC. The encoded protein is CASSKIDYGYTF.

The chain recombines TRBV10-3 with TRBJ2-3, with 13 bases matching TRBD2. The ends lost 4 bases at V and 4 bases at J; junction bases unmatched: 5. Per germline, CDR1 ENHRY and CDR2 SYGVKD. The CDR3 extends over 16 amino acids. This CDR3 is CAISGVTSGGSDTQYF. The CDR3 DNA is TGTGCCATCAGTGGGGTGACTAGCGGGGGGTCAGATACGCAGTATTTT.

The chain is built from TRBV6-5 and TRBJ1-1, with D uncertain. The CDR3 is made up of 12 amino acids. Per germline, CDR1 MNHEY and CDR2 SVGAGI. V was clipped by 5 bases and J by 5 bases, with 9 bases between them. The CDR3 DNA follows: TGTGCCAGCAGTCCTTTCGGTACTGAAGCTTTCTTT. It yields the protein CASSPFGTEAFF.

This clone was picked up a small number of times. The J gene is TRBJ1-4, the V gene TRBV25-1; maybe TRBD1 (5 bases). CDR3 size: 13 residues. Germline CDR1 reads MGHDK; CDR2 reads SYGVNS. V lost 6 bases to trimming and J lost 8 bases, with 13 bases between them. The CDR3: CASRGTGGEKLFF. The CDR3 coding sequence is TGTGCCAGCAGAGGGACGGGGGGAGAAAAACTGTTTTTT.

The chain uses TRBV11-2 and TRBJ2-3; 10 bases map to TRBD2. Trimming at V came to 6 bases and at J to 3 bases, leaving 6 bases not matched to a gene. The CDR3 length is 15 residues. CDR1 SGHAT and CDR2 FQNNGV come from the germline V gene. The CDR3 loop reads CASRRAGGLTDTQYF. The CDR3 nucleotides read TGTGCCAGCAGAAGAGCGGGGGGGTTGACAGATACGCAGTATTTT.